This TCR beta chain was documented in a study of T cell repertoires in cytomegalovirus infection. In the study overall: Public TCR beta signatures indicated both CMV infection and matching HLA type. Study findings and constraints: What dominated the ex vivo response were HLA-C-restricted CMV-specific TCR beta clonotypes.

TCRdb independently ran MiXCR on the reads; one entry per CDR3 protein. The table has 700,000 to 900,000 distinct CDR3 sequences, about 29% seen once. This clonotype was picked up many times. Its antigen is unidentified. The CDR3 totals 15 residues. CDR1 is SGHTA and CDR2 is FQGNSA in the germline V gene. V lost 5 bases and J lost 2, with 12 bases in between. The chain uses TRBV7-2 and TRBJ2-2; possibly TRBD2 for D (5 bases). This specimen consisted of cultured CD8+ T cells from PBMCs, obtained from culture after CMV antigen stimulation. The sequence derives from a human donor in good health (CMV status not recorded). Some clones in this sample may be carry-over from other donors' samples. CDR3 sequence (DNA): TGTGCCAGCAGCATGCCGGGAAGCAACACCGGGGAGCTGTTTTTT. Protein sequence: CASSMPGSNTGELFF.